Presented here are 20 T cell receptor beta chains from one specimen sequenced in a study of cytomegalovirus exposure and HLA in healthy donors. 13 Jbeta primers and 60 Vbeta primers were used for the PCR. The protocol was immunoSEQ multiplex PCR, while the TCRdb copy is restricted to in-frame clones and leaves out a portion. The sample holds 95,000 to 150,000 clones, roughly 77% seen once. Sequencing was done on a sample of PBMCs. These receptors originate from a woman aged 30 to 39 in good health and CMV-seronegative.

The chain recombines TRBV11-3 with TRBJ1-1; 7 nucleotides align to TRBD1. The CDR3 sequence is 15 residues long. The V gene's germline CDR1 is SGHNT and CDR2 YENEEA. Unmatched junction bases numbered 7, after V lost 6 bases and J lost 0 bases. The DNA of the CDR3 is TGTGCCAGCAGTACAGAGGGACAGCTGAACACTGAAGCTTTCTTT. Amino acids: CASSTEGQLNTEAFF.

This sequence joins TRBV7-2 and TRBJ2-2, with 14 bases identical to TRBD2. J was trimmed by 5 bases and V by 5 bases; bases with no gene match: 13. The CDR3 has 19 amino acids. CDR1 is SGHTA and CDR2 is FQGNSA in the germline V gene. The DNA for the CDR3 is TGTGCCAGCAGCCCCGACCCCGGACTAGCGGGAGGACGGACCGGGGAGCTGTTTTTT. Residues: CASSPDPGLAGGRTGELFF.

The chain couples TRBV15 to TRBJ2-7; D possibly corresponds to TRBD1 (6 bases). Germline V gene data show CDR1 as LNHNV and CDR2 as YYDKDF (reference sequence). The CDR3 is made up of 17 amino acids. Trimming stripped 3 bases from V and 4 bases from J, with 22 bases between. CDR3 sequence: CATSRTTRRGKEYEQYF. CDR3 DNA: TGTGCCACCAGCAGGACGACCCGTAGGGGGAAAGAGTACGAGCAGTACTTC.

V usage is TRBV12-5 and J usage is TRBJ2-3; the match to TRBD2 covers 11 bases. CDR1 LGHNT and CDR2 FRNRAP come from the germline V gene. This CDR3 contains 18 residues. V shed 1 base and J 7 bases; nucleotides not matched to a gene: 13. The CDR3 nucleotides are TGTGCTAGTGGTTTGGCAATAGCGGGAGGGGGTTTCGGAAATACGCAGTATTTT. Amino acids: CASGLAIAGGGFGNTQYF. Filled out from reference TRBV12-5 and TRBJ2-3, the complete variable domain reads DARVTQTPRHKVTEMGQEVTMRCQPILGHNTVFWYRQTMMQGLELLAYFRNRAPLDDSGMPKDRFSAEMPDATLATLKIQPSEPRDSAVYFCASGLAIAGGGFGNTQYFGPGTRLTVL.

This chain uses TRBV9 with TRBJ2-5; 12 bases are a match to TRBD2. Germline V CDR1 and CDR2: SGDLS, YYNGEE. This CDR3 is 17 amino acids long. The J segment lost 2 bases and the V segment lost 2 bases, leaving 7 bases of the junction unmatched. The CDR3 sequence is CASSVGLAGGGQETQYF. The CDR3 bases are TGTGCCAGCAGCGTTGGGCTAGCGGGAGGGGGGCAAGAGACCCAGTACTTC.

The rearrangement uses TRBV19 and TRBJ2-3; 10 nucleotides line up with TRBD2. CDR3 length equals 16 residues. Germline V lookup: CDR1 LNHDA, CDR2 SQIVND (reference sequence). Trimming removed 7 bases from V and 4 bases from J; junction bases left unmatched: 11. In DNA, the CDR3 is TGTGCCAGTAAATGGGCTGCTAGCGGGAGTTCAGATACGCAGTATTTT. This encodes CASKWAASGSSDTQYF.

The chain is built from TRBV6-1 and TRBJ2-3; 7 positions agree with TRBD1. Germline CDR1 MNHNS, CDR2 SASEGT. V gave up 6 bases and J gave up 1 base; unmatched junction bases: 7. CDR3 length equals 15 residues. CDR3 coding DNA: TGTGCCAGCAGCCAACCAGGACAGGGCACAGATACGCAGTATTTT. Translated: CASSQPGQGTDTQYF.

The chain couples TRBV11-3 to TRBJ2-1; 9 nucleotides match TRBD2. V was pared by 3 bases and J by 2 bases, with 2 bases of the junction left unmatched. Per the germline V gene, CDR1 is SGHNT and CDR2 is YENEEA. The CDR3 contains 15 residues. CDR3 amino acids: CASSFGTSPYNEQFF. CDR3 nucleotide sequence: TGTGCCAGCAGCTTTGGGACTAGCCCCTACAATGAGCAGTTCTTC.

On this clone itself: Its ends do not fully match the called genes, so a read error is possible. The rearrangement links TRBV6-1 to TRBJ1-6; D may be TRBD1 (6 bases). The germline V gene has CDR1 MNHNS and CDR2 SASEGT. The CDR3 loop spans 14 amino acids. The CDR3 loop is CASTEEGEYSPLHF. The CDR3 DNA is TGTGCCAGCACTGAAGAGGGGGAATACTCACCCCTCCACTTT.

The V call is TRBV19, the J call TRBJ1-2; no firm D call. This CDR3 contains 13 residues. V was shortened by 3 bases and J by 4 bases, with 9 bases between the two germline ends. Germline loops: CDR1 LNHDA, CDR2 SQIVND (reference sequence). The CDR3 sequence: CASSMSIGYGYTF. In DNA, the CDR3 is TGTGCCAGTAGTATGTCTATTGGCTATGGCTACACCTTC. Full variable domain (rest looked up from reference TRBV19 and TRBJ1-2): DGGITQSPKYLFRKEGQNVTLSCEQNLNHDAMYWYRQDPGQGLRLIYYSQIVNDFQKGDIAEGYSVSREKKESFPLTVTSAQKNPTAFYLCASSMSIGYGYTFGSGTRLTVV.

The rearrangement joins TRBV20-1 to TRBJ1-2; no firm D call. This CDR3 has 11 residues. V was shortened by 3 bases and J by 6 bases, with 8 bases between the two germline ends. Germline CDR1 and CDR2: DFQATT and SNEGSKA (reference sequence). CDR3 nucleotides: TGCAGTGCTAGGGTTGAGGATGGCTACACCTTC. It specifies CSARVEDGYTF.

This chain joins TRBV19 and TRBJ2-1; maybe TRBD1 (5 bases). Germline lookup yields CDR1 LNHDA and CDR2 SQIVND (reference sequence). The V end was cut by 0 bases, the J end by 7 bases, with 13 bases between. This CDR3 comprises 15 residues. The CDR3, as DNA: TGTGCCAGTAGTATAGATCGGGCAGGGCCGAATGAGCAGTTCTTC. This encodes CASSIDRAGPNEQFF.

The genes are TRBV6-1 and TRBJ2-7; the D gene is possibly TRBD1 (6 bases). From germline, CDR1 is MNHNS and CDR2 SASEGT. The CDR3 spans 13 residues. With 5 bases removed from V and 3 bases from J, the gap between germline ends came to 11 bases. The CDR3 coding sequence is TGTGCCAGCAGTAGCCTAGGGGGCTACGAGCAGTACTTC. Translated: CASSSLGGYEQYF.

Here the CDR3 reads CASATQPATGQGYTF. In DNA, the CDR3 is TGCGCCAGCGCTACCCAACCTGCGACAGGGCAAGGCTACACCTTC. V is TRBV5-1 and J is TRBJ1-2, with 7 bases fitting TRBD1. Per germline, CDR1 SGHRS and CDR2 YFSETQ. This CDR3 contains 15 residues. Germline trimming cut 7 bases from V and 8 bases from J; bases unmatched to any gene: 17.

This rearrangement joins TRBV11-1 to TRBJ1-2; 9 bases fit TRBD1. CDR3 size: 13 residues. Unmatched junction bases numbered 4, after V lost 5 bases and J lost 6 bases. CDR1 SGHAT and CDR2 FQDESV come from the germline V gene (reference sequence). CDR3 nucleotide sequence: TGTGCCAGCAGCCGGGACAGGGAGCATGGCTACACCTTC. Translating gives CASSRDREHGYTF. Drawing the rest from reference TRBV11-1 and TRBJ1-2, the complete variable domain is EAEVAQSPRYKITEKSQAVAFWCDPISGHATLYWYRQILGQGPELLVQFQDESVVDDSQLPKDRFSAERLKGVDSTLKIQPAELGDSAMYLCASSRDREHGYTFGSGTRLTVV.

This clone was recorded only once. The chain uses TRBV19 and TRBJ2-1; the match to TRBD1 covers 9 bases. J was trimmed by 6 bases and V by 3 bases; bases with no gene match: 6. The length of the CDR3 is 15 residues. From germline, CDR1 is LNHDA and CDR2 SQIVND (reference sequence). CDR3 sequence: CASSIRGQGPNEQFF. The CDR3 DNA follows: TGTGCCAGTAGTATCCGGGGACAGGGCCCCAATGAGCAGTTCTTC.

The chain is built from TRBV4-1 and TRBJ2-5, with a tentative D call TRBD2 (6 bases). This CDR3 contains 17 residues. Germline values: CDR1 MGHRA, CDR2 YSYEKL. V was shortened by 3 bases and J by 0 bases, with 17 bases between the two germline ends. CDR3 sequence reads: CASSQNSGTLYQETQYF. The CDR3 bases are TGCGCCAGCAGCCAGAACTCCGGGACTCTGTACCAAGAGACCCAGTACTTC.

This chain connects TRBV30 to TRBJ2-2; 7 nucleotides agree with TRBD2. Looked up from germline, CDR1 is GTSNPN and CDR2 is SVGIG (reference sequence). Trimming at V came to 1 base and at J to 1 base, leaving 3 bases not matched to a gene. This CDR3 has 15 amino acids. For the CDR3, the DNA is TGTGCCTGGAGTGGGACTAGGGGGAACACCGGGGAGCTGTTTTTT. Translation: CAWSGTRGNTGELFF. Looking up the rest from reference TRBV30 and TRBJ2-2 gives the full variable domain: SQTIHQWPATLVQPVGSPLSLECTVEGTSNPNLYWYRQAAGRGLQLLFYSVGIGQISSEVPQNLSASRPQDRQFILSSKKLLLSDSGFYLCAWSGTRGNTGELFFGEGSRLTVL.

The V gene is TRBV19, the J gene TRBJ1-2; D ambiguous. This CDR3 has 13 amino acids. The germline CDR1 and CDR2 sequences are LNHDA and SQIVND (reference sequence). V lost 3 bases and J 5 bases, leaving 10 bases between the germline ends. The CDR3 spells CASSIVGRYGYTF. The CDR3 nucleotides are TGTGCCAGTAGTATTGTTGGGAGGTATGGCTACACCTTC. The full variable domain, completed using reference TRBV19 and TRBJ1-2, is DGGITQSPKYLFRKEGQNVTLSCEQNLNHDAMYWYRQDPGQGLRLIYYSQIVNDFQKGDIAEGYSVSREKKESFPLTVTSAQKNPTAFYLCASSIVGRYGYTFGSGTRLTVV.

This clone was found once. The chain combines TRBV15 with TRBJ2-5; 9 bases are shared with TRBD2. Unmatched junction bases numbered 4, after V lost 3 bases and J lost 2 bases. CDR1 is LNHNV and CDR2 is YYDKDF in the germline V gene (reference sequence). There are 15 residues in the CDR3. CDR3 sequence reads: CATSRGLAGQETQYF. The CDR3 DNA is TGTGCCACCAGCAGGGGTCTAGCGGGGCAAGAGACCCAGTACTTC.